This T cell receptor beta chain was sequenced in a study of T cells in Graves' hyperthyroidism and ophthalmopathy. This clonotype was picked up a small number of times. TCR beta CDR3 sequences were amplified from RNA transcripts. The TCR CDR3 first-round RT-PCR relied on the HTBI primer set. TCRdb re-called the multiplex PCR reads through MiXCR, storing one row per CDR3 protein. The sample holds a few hundred thousand distinct CDR3 sequences, roughly 14% seen once. Between the trimmed V and J ends, which lost 7 bases and 5 bases, there was a span of 12 bases. The CDR3 is made up of 12 amino acids. CDR1 is MNHNS and CDR2 is SASEGT in the germline V gene.

The source material was blood. The receptor was isolated from a man aged 25 to 45 with Graves' hyperthyroidism that later progressed to Graves' ophthalmopathy. V usage is TRBV6-1 and J usage is TRBJ2-7; D might be TRBD1 (5 bases). This chain's CDR3 is CASTETVHEQYF. The CDR3 coding sequence is TGTGCCAGCACTGAGACAGTCCACGAGCAGTACTTC.